This TCR beta chain was found in a study of beta chain features in type 1 diabetes. Overall study context: Healthy donors and patients showed comparable age, gender and cell yields.

Whole-study results and caveats: Individuals with type 1 diabetes displayed fewer insertions and more deletions at VDJ junctions. Among all four CD4+ subsets, Type 1 diabetes patients had TCRB CDR3s that were moderately but significantly shorter.

Germline lookup yields CDR1 SGHTA and CDR2 FQGNSA. The CDR3 sequence is 12 residues long. V lost 1 base to trimming and J lost 8 bases, with 6 bases between them. The whole isolated RNA underwent reverse transcription, so sequencing captured expressed TCRB transcripts. TCRdb keeps only in-frame clones here, not all; method: immunoSEQ multiplex PCR. The sample has about 270,000 clones; around 15% are singletons. One heparinised draw, averaging about 116 mL, was taken per donor. Each sorted population was over 98% pure. This clone has more than one count but fewer than ten. Its cognate antigen is unknown.

This receptor was obtained from a young man with type 1 diabetes. The V and J genes are TRBV7-2 and TRBJ2-1; D ambiguous. Sample: naive CD4+ T cells from blood. Here the CDR3 DNA reads TGTGCCAGCAGCTTAGATGGAGATGAGCAGTTCTTC. As protein: CASSLDGDEQFF.